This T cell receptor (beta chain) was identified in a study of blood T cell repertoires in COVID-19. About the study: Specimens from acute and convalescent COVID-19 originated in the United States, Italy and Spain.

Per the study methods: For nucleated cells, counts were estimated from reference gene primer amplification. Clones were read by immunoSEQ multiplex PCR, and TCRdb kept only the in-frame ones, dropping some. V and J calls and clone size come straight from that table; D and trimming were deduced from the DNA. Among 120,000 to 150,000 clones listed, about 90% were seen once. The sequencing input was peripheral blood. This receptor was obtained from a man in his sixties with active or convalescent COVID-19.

The CDR3 sequence is CASSFPRDRVESETQYF. As DNA, the CDR3 is TGTGCCAGCAGCTTCCCGAGGGACAGGGTTGAGTCTGAGACCCAGTACTTC. V usage is TRBV7-9 and J usage is TRBJ2-5; 9 positions agree with TRBD1. Germline V CDR1 and CDR2: SEHNR, FQNEAQ (reference sequence). The CDR3 totals 17 residues. J gave up 5 bases and V 3 bases, and 13 bases lay outside the gene matches.